The clone carrying this T cell receptor (beta chain) was seen more than once but under ten times. No antigen is known for it. The sample is drawn from a study of CD8+ T cells in alopecia areata. On the study more broadly: Tofacitinib administration to treated patients was oral, at 5 to 10 mg twice daily. Overall study results and limits: Clonality in lesional scalp, especially alopecia totalis/universalis, exceeded that of normal scalp.

Following extraction, RNA underwent reverse transcription to cDNA, which served as the sequencing template. The repertoire was sequenced with immunoSEQ multiplex PCR; TCRdb's copy has only in-frame clones and lacks some. The table includes 120,000 to 150,000 clones, 45% to 60% detected once. The investigators collected lesional scalp punch biopsies and peripheral blood from alopecia areata patients. CDR1 and CDR2 from the germline V gene are SGHDN and FVKESK. Trimming took 0 bases from V and 7 from J, leaving 12 bases between them. This CDR3 is built from 14 residues. The TCR was taken from a human donor with alopecia areata. Input material: CD4+ T cells sorted from blood. The chain recombines TRBV14 with TRBJ1-2; D unclear. The CDR3 spells CASSQDGFGGGYTF. The CDR3 region has the DNA TGTGCCAGCAGCCAAGATGGGTTCGGCGGTGGCTACACCTTC.